The 18 T cell receptor beta chains listed next were all sequenced from one sample in a study of cytomegalovirus exposure and HLA in healthy donors. Vbeta (60) and Jbeta (13) primers were used in the PCR. This table comes from immunoSEQ multiplex PCR, and its TCRdb copy is limited to in-frame clones, with some not included. The sample lists around 190,000 clones; around 78% were seen once. The sample comprised PBMCs. The source of these receptors is a man aged 25 to 40 in good health and CMV-seronegative.

The V call is TRBV7-9, the J call TRBJ1-5; D gene ambiguous. The CDR3 is 17 amino acids. Trimming left V 1 base short and J 0 bases short, with 13 bases between. Germline values: CDR1 SEHNR, CDR2 FQNEAQ (reference sequence). CDR3 sequence (DNA): TGTGCCAGCAGCTTAGTAGGTTCGGGAGATAGCAATCAGCCCCAGCATTTT. This sequence encodes CASSLVGSGDSNQPQHF.

DNA of the CDR3: TGTGCCAGCAGACCACTAGCCATTGGGCAGTTCTTC. Its protein product is CASRPLAIGQFF. This rearrangement joins TRBV11-2 to TRBJ2-1; TRBD2 might be the D (6 bases). Germline V CDR1 and CDR2: SGHAT, FQNNGV. The V and J ends lost 6 bases and 12 bases respectively, with 15 bases between them. CDR3 length equals 12 residues.

This clone is a singleton in its sample. This chain connects TRBV7-8 to TRBJ2-7, with 12 bases that match TRBD2. With 4 bases clipped from V and 7 bases from J, the junction kept 11 bases outside the gene matches. The CDR3 loop spans 16 amino acids. Per the germline V gene, CDR1 is SGHVS and CDR2 is FQNEAQ. The CDR3 DNA sequence: TGTGCCAGCAGCTCGCTAGCGGGAGGGAAGATTGGGGAGCAGTACTTC. The encoded protein is CASSSLAGGKIGEQYF. Full variable domain (rest looked up from reference TRBV7-8 and TRBJ2-7): GAGVSQSPRYKVAKRGQDVALRCDPISGHVSLFWYQQALGQGPEFLTYFQNEAQLDKSGLPSDRFFAERPEGSVSTLKIQRTQQEDSAVYLCASSSLAGGKIGEQYFGPGTRLTVT.

The chain links TRBV29-1 to TRBJ2-7; D remains ambiguous. V was trimmed by 7 bases and J by 3 bases, leaving 10 bases between them. Germline CDR1 reads SQVTM; CDR2 reads ANQGSEA. This CDR3 is 11 amino acids long. The CDR3 reads CSARIGYEQYF. The CDR3 DNA reads as TGCAGCGCTAGGATAGGCTACGAGCAGTACTTC.

The sample holds a few counts of this clone. The rearrangement uses TRBV6-1 and TRBJ1-5, with D tentatively TRBD1 (6 bases). This CDR3 spans 15 amino acids. Per germline, CDR1 MNHNS and CDR2 SASEGT. The germline V and J ends were trimmed by 7 bases and 0 bases, with 13 bases remaining between them. The CDR3 reads CASKPSGDSNQPQHF. The CDR3 region has the DNA TGTGCCAGCAAGCCTTCAGGGGATAGCAATCAGCCCCAGCATTTT.

This clone was observed a few times. The chain links TRBV4-1 to TRBJ2-1, with D unresolved. V lost 1 base and J 5 bases, leaving 9 bases between the germline ends. The CDR3 length is 14 residues. Germline assignment: CDR1 MGHRA and CDR2 YSYEKL. CDR3 sequence: CASSQVAENNEQFF. The DNA of the CDR3 is TGCGCCAGCAGCCAAGTGGCGGAAAACAATGAGCAGTTCTTC.

The rearrangement joins TRBV7-3 to TRBJ2-2; D gene uncertain. The CDR3 sequence is 13 residues long. The germline gives CDR1 SGHTA, CDR2 FQGTGA. The germline V and J ends were trimmed by 6 bases and 5 bases, with 10 bases remaining between them. The CDR3 reads CASSPFGTGELFF. For the CDR3, the DNA is TGTGCCAGCAGTCCATTCGGGACCGGGGAGCTGTTTTTT.

The J gene is TRBJ1-5, the V gene TRBV6-1; TRBD1 is a possible D gene (6 bases). The CDR3 sequence is 13 residues long. Germline-derived CDR1 and CDR2 are MNHNS and SASEGT. Trimming took off 4 bases at V and 5 bases at J, with 9 bases between the two ends. The CDR3 sequence: CASSGTDYQPQHF. CDR3 in DNA: TGTGCCAGCAGTGGGACAGACTATCAGCCCCAGCATTTT.

The chain combines TRBV5-1 with TRBJ1-5; D not certain. V was cut by 0 bases and J by 0 bases, with 10 bases left in between. Germline CDR1 reads SGHRS; CDR2 reads YFSETQ. This CDR3 is built from 16 residues. This CDR3 is CASSLVELYSNQPQHF. As DNA, the CDR3 is TGCGCCAGCAGCTTGGTGGAGCTATATAGCAATCAGCCCCAGCATTTT.

CDR3 coding DNA: TGTGCCAGCTCATCCTTGGGGGGCAATGAGCAGTTCTTC. Protein: CASSSLGGNEQFF. This chain joins TRBV18 and TRBJ2-1, with D maybe TRBD2 (6 bases). V was shortened by 5 bases and J by 6 bases, with 11 bases between the two germline ends. Germline V gives CDR1 KGHSH, CDR2 LQKENI. The CDR3 consists of 13 residues.

The V call is TRBV7-2, the J call TRBJ2-3; 8 nucleotides match TRBD1. The CDR3 runs 16 residues. The V gene end was trimmed by 2 bases and the J gene end by 1 base; junction bases not matched to a gene: 5. Germline CDR1 reads SGHTA; CDR2 reads FQGNSA. This CDR3 reads CASSLSGTGRTDTQYF. The CDR3 nucleotides read TGTGCCAGCAGCTTAAGTGGGACAGGCCGCACAGATACGCAGTATTTT.

The chain links TRBV9 to TRBJ2-1, with TRBD2 matching over 13 bases. CDR3 size: 19 residues. From germline, CDR1 is SGDLS and CDR2 YYNGEE. The V segment lost 7 bases and the J segment 1 base; nucleotides outside the gene matches: 14. The CDR3 bases are TGTGCCAGCGCCCGGACTAGCGGGAGTTCCCACTCATCCTACAATGAGCAGTTCTTC. Translated: CASARTSGSSHSSYNEQFF.

This rearrangement joins TRBV27 to TRBJ2-7; the match to TRBD1 covers 10 bases. The V segment lost 2 bases and the J segment 2 bases; nucleotides outside the gene matches: 3. CDR1 is MNHEY and CDR2 is SMNVEV in the germline V gene (reference sequence). This CDR3 is 15 amino acids long. The CDR3 loop reads CASSLTDRGTYEQYF. CDR3 bases: TGTGCCAGCAGTTTAACGGACAGGGGGACCTACGAGCAGTACTTC.

This clone was detected only a few times. This sequence joins TRBV5-1 and TRBJ1-3; 7 bases line up with TRBD1. In germline, CDR1 is SGHRS, CDR2 YFSETQ. This CDR3 region has 15 residues. V lost 2 bases, J lost 0 bases, and 2 bases stayed unmatched. The CDR3 DNA reads TGCGCCAGCAGCTTAGACAGGGCCTCTGGAAACACCATATATTTT. Translation: CASSLDRASGNTIYF.

The rearrangement links TRBV10-1 to TRBJ2-3, with D hard to call. Germline V lookup: CDR1 WNHNN, CDR2 SYGVQD (reference sequence). Trimming left V 3 bases short and J 2 bases short, with 6 bases between. The CDR3 contains 13 residues. CDR3 bases: TGCGCCAGCAGTGACAGAAACACAGATACGCAGTATTTT. This translates into CASSDRNTDTQYF.

The V call is TRBV7-8, the J call TRBJ2-3, with D perhaps TRBD1 (6 bases). V was shortened by 6 bases and J by 1 base, with 17 bases between the two germline ends. This CDR3 comprises 16 residues. CDR1 SGHVS and CDR2 FQNEAQ come from the germline V gene. The CDR3 region has the DNA TGTGCCAGCAGAGACCCGCGAAAGGGGGGCACAGATACGCAGTATTTT. It is translated as CASRDPRKGGTDTQYF.

The chain joins TRBV5-1 to TRBJ2-5; D is unresolved. The ends were cut back, 1 base at V and 1 base at J, with 2 bases in the middle. CDR1 is SGHRS, CDR2 YFSETQ, per germline. The CDR3 has 12 amino acids. CDR3 sequence reads: CASSLRQETQYF. As DNA, the CDR3 is TGCGCCAGCAGCTTGCGCCAAGAGACCCAGTACTTC.

As concerns this clone: The germline gene is not matched at one end of the junction; a read error may be the cause. The chain recombines TRBV6-4 with TRBJ1-1; D is unclear. The CDR3 is made up of 12 amino acids. The germline V gene encodes CDR1 MRHNA and CDR2 SNTAGT. CDR3 sequence: CASSDFGSRVYF. CDR3 in DNA: TGTGCCAGCAGTGACTTCGGTAGCCGGGTCTACTTT.